Listed here are 5 T cell receptor beta chains from one sample, sequenced in a study of CD8 T cells in ankylosing spondylitis. TCRdb passed the 5' RACE reads through MiXCR, listing each CDR3 protein once. This sample has some 340,000 distinct CDR3 sequences, with roughly 14% found just once. Source material: blood, either unsorted or a sorted T cell fraction (not recorded which). The receptors come from a male donor with ankylosing spondylitis or in good health (not recorded which).

The chain is built from TRBV5-1 and TRBJ2-7; 12 bases are a match to TRBD1. Trimming removed 3 bases from V and 5 bases from J; junction bases left unmatched: 15. Germline values: CDR1 SGHRS, CDR2 YFSETQ. This CDR3 contains 18 residues. The CDR3 nucleotides are TGCGCCAGCAGCTCTTTAGGGCTCCCCGGGACAGGGGGCCACGAGCAGTACTTC. This gives the protein CASSSLGLPGTGGHEQYF. The full variable domain, rest sourced from reference TRBV5-1 and TRBJ2-7, is KAGVTQTPRYLIKTRGQQVTLSCSPISGHRSVSWYQQTPGQGLQFLFEYFSETQRNKGNFPGRFSGRQFSNSRSEMNVSTLELGDSALYLCASSSLGLPGTGGHEQYFGPGTRLTVT.

This clonotype was seen a few times. The rearrangement joins TRBV9 to TRBJ2-3; D gene uncertain. The CDR3 loop spans 12 amino acids. Germline CDR1 and CDR2: SGDLS and YYNGEE. V dropped 0 bases and J dropped 8 bases, with 7 bases sitting between them. CDR3 nucleotides: TGTGCCAGCAGCGTAGCTGAAGGTACGCAGTATTTT. Translated: CASSVAEGTQYF.

This clonotype was counted only a few times. The gene calls are TRBV30 and TRBJ2-1, with D unclear. The CDR3 is 14 residues long. Trimming removed 0 bases from V and 1 base from J, with 7 bases in between. Germline CDR1 is GTSNPN and CDR2 is SVGIG (reference sequence). CDR3 in DNA: TGTGCCTGGAGTGTCAAGGGTTCCTACAATGAGCAGTTCTTC. Residues: CAWSVKGSYNEQFF.

This clonotype was found many times. This chain links TRBV7-6 with TRBJ2-7, with 8 bases matching TRBD1. V shed 5 bases and J 5 bases; nucleotides not matched to a gene: 8. Germline V lookup: CDR1 SGHVS, CDR2 FNYEAQ. The CDR3 runs to 14 residues. CDR3 loop: CASSPGTGNHEQYF. The CDR3 DNA is TGTGCCAGCAGCCCAGGGACAGGTAACCACGAGCAGTACTTC. The full variable domain, completed using reference TRBV7-6 and TRBJ2-7, is GAGVSQSPRYKVTKRGQDVALRCDPISGHVSLYWYRQALGQGPEFLTYFNYEAQQDKSGLPNDRFSAERPEGSISTLTIQRTEQRDSAMYRCASSPGTGNHEQYFGPGTRLTVT.

The CDR3 DNA reads TGTGCCAGCAACCCTAGCGGGGGGCTCTCCGGGCATGAGCAGTTCTTC. Residues: CASNPSGGLSGHEQFF. The rearrangement links TRBV12-3 or TRBV12-4 to TRBJ2-1; the match to TRBD2 covers 11 bases. This CDR3 comprises 16 residues. The V segment lost 7 bases and the J segment 8 bases; nucleotides outside the gene matches: 13.